One and the same sample provided the 10 T cell receptor beta chains below, sequenced in a study of metastatic and nonmetastatic thyroid tumors. All patients were treatment-naive before thyroid surgery. With MiXCR, TCRdb called clones anew from the PCR reads. The sample consists of several thousand clones, approximately 14% of them appearing once. The sample comprised blood. The receptors come from a female donor with papillary thyroid cancer or a benign thyroid nodule (not recorded which). Some clones in this sample may be carry-over from other donors' samples.

The chain carries TRBV6-1 and TRBJ2-1; TRBD1 is a possible D gene (6 bases). Germline loops: CDR1 MNHNS, CDR2 SASEGT. The CDR3 totals 13 residues. Trimming stripped 4 bases from V and 9 bases from J, with 13 bases between. The CDR3 nucleotides are TGTGCCAGCAGTGTATGGGGGCAGGGTGAGCAGTTCTTC. Protein sequence: CASSVWGQGEQFF.

This clone was counted ten times or more. This rearrangement joins TRBV14 to TRBJ1-1; TRBD1 might be the D (5 bases). This CDR3 spans 13 amino acids. Germline-derived CDR1 and CDR2 are SGHDN and FVKESK. Between the trimmed V and J ends, which lost 4 bases and 10 bases, there was a span of 16 bases. The CDR3 sequence: CASSLQGTSGAFF. The CDR3 region has the DNA TGTGCCAGCAGCCTACAAGGGACCAGTGGAGCTTTCTTT.

This clone was seen a few times. This chain connects TRBV7-8 to TRBJ2-7; D perhaps matches TRBD2 (6 bases). V shed 9 bases and J shed 6 bases, with 27 bases lying between them. CDR1 SGHVS and CDR2 FQNEAQ come from the germline V gene. This CDR3 has 16 amino acids. CDR3 sequence (DNA): TGTGCCAGTAGCAAGGCTGGCTCGGTAGGGAGGTCCGAGCAGTACTTC. The encoded protein is CASSKAGSVGRSEQYF. Variable domain in full (rest from reference TRBV7-8 and TRBJ2-7): GAGVSQSPRYKVAKRGQDVALRCDPISGHVSLFWYQQALGQGPEFLTYFQNEAQLDKSGLPSDRFFAERPEGSVSTLKIQRTQQEDSAVYLCASSKAGSVGRSEQYFGPGTRLTVT.

Ten or more counts support this clone. V and J are TRBV11-1 and TRBJ1-1, with D unresolved. Germline values: CDR1 SGHAT, CDR2 FQDESV (reference sequence). Trimming removed 1 base at V and 0 bases at J, with 6 bases between. The CDR3 length is 14 residues. CDR3 coding DNA: TGTGCCAGCAGCTTAGGACGGTTGAACACTGAAGCTTTCTTT. Protein product: CASSLGRLNTEAFF.

This clone was seen many times. This chain joins TRBV12-3 or TRBV12-4 and TRBJ1-1; 10 bases are shared with TRBD1. This CDR3 comprises 14 residues. J lost 4 bases, V lost 6 bases, and 5 bases had no gene match. For the CDR3, the DNA is TGTGCCAGCAGCCCGACAGGGGGCGTCACTGAAGCTTTCTTT. Its translation: CASSPTGGVTEAFF.

In this sample, this clone turned up many times. The chain combines TRBV13 with TRBJ1-1; 9 bases fit TRBD1. Trimming cost V 5 bases and J 5 bases; bases outside gene matches: 21. Germline values: CDR1 PRHDT, CDR2 FYEKMQ (reference sequence). This CDR3 has 19 residues. The chain's CDR3 is CASSPLITRNRGLGTEAFF. The CDR3 bases are TGTGCCAGCAGCCCCCTTATAACTCGAAACAGGGGGCTAGGAACTGAAGCTTTCTTT.

By frequency in the sample, this clone is medium-sized (0.01 to 0.1%). The chain couples TRBV20-1 to TRBJ2-3, with 7 positions matching TRBD1. This CDR3 contains 15 residues. Germline-derived CDR1 and CDR2 are DFQATT and SNEGSKA (reference sequence). V trimming: 6 bases; J trimming: 0 bases; junction bases outside the gene matches: 9. The CDR3 sequence is CSATLGGLSTDTQYF. CDR3 DNA sequence: TGCAGTGCGACCCTAGGGGGCCTTAGCACAGATACGCAGTATTTT.

The chain links TRBV6-1 to TRBJ1-6; D remains ambiguous. From germline, CDR1 is MNHNS and CDR2 SASEGT. With 0 bases removed from V and 10 bases from J, the gap between germline ends came to 10 bases. CDR3 length: 14 amino acids. CDR3 residues: CASSEAGLLSPLHF. Here the CDR3 DNA reads TGTGCCAGCAGTGAAGCGGGTTTACTCTCACCCCTCCACTTT.

This clone showed up many times. In nucleotides, the CDR3 is TGTGCCAGCAGTGACTCTAGCGTTGGCTCCACAGATACGCAGTATTTT. Residues: CASSDSSVGSTDTQYF. The chain carries TRBV6-4 and TRBJ2-3, with a weak D call TRBD2 (5 bases). Germline V lookup: CDR1 MRHNA, CDR2 SNTAGT. The CDR3 runs 16 residues. The ends were cut back, 0 bases at V and 2 bases at J, with 12 bases in the middle.

This clone is medium-sized. The chain has TRBV19 and TRBJ1-1; 9 nucleotides agree with TRBD1. Germline V CDR1 and CDR2: LNHDA, SQIVND (reference sequence). The V and J ends lost 6 bases and 5 bases, in that order; junction bases with no gene match: 7. The CDR3 runs to 14 residues. The CDR3 region is CASSRDRAGTEAFF. DNA of the CDR3: TGTGCCAGTAGCCGGGACAGGGCTGGGACTGAAGCTTTCTTT. Filled out from reference TRBV19 and TRBJ1-1, the complete variable domain reads DGGITQSPKYLFRKEGQNVTLSCEQNLNHDAMYWYRQDPGQGLRLIYYSQIVNDFQKGDIAEGYSVSREKKESFPLTVTSAQKNPTAFYLCASSRDRAGTEAFFGQGTRLTVV.